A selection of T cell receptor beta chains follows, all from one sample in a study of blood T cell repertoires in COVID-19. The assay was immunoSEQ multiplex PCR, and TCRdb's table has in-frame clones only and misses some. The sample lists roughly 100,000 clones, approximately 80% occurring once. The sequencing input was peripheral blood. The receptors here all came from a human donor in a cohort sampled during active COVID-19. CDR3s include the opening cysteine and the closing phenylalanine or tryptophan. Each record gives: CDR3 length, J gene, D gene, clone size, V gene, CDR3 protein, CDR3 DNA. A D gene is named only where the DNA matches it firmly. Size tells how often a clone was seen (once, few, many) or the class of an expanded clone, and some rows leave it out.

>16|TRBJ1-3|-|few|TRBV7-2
CASSAQQTSSGNTIYF
TGTGCCAGCAGCGCTCAACAGACAAGCTCTGGAAACACCATATATTTT
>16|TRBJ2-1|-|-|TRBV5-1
CASSLVLGAGSREQFF
TGCGCCAGCAGCTTAGTTTTGGGCGCCGGGAGCAGAGAGCAGTTCTTC
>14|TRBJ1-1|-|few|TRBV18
CASSPDRFWTEAFF
TGTGCCAGCTCACCAGACAGGTTTTGGACTGAAGCTTTCTTT
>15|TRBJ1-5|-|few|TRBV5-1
CASSPGYGGDQPQHF
TGCGCCAGCAGCCCGGGGTACGGGGGGGATCAGCCCCAGCATTTT
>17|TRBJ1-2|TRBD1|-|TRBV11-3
CASSFSRQGPGSYGYTF
TGTGCCAGCAGCTTTAGCCGACAGGGCCCAGGTTCCTATGGCTACACCTTC
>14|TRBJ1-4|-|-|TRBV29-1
CSAPRGLRDEKLFF
TGCAGCGCCCCCCGAGGGTTAAGGGATGAAAAACTGTTTTTT
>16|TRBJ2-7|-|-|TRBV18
CASSPLDIVRPYEQYF
TGTGCCAGCTCACCACTGGACATCGTTAGGCCCTACGAGCAGTACTTC
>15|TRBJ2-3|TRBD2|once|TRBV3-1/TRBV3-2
CASSQVAGGTDTQYF
TGTGCCAGCAGCCAGGTAGCGGGCGGCACAGATACGCAGTATTTT
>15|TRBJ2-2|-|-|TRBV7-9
CASSLGLQRTGELFF
TGTGCCAGCAGCTTAGGCCTCCAGCGGACCGGGGAGCTGTTTTTT
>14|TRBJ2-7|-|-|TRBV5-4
CASSTSQDSYEQYF
TGTGCCAGCAGCACATCACAGGACTCCTACGAGCAGTACTTC
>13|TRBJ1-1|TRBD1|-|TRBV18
CASSPYDRAEAFF
TGTGCCAGCTCACCTTACGACAGGGCTGAAGCTTTCTTT
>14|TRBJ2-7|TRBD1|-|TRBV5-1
CASRRGQGTYEQYF
TGCGCCAGCAGGCGAGGACAGGGGACCTACGAGCAGTACTTC
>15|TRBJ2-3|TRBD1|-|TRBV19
CASSMWGQGSDTQYF
TGTGCCAGTAGTATGTGGGGACAGGGGTCAGATACGCAGTATTTT
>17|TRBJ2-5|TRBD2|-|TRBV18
CASSPRGVAGGQETQYF
TGTGCCAGCTCACCACGGGGAGTAGCGGGGGGACAAGAGACCCAGTACTTC
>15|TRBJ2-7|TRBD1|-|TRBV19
CASSKGQGSFYEQYF
TGTGCCAGTAGCAAGGGACAGGGGAGTTTCTACGAGCAGTACTTC
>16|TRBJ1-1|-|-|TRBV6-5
CASSYGSWRVPTEAFF
TGTGCCAGCAGTTACGGCTCTTGGAGAGTGCCCACTGAAGCTTTCTTT
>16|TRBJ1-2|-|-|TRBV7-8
CASSADRGGVENGYTF
TGTGCCAGCAGCGCCGACCGGGGGGGGGTTGAAAATGGCTACACCTTC
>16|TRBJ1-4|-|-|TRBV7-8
CASSSTRQSPWEKLFF
TGTGCCAGCAGCTCTACACGACAGTCCCCCTGGGAAAAACTGTTTTTT
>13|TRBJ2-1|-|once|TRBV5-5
CASSLALYNEQFF
TGTGCCAGCAGCTTGGCTTTGTACAATGAGCAGTTCTTC
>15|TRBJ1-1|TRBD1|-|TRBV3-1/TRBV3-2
CASSQGSFWDSRAFF
TGTGCCAGCAGCCAAGGGAGTTTTTGGGACAGTCGAGCTTTCTTT
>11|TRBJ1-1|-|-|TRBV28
CASSLTAEAFF
TGTGCCAGCAGTTTGACAGCTGAAGCTTTCTTT
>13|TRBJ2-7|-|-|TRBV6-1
CASSEATVFEQYF
TGTGCCAGCAGTGAAGCGACAGTATTCGAGCAGTACTTC
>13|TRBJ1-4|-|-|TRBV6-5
CASSYGSYEKLFF
TGTGCCAGCAGTTATGGGAGCTATGAAAAACTGTTTTTT
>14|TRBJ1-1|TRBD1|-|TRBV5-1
CASSLIGQATEAFF
TGCGCCAGCAGCTTGATCGGACAGGCGACTGAAGCTTTCTTT
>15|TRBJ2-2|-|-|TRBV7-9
CASSSWGVDTGELFF
TGTGCCAGCAGCTCGTGGGGGGTCGACACCGGGGAGCTGTTTTTT
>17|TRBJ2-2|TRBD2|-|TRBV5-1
CASSPTGTSPSTGELFF
TGCGCCAGCAGTCCTACCGGGACTAGCCCCTCCACCGGGGAGCTGTTTTTT
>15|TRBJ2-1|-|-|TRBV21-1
CASSKPGQGLDEQFF
TGTGCCAGCAGCAAACCGGGACAGGGTTTAGATGAGCAGTTCTTC
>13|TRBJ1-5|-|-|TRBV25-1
CASSGIADQPQHF
TGTGCCAGCTCCGGTATAGCGGATCAGCCCCAGCATTTT
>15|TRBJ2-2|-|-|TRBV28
CASSLGRFNTGELFF
TGTGCCAGCAGTTTAGGCAGGTTTAACACCGGGGAGCTGTTTTTT
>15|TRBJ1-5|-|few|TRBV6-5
CASSPGYGSNQPQHF
TGTGCCAGCAGCCCGGGGTACGGAAGCAATCAGCCCCAGCATTTT
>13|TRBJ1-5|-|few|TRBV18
CASSRQDNQPQHF
TGTGCCAGCTCAAGACAGGACAATCAGCCCCAGCATTTT
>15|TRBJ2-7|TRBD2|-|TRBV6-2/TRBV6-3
CASSYAGGRLYEQYF
TGTGCCAGCAGTTATGCGGGGGGGAGGCTCTACGAGCAGTACTTC